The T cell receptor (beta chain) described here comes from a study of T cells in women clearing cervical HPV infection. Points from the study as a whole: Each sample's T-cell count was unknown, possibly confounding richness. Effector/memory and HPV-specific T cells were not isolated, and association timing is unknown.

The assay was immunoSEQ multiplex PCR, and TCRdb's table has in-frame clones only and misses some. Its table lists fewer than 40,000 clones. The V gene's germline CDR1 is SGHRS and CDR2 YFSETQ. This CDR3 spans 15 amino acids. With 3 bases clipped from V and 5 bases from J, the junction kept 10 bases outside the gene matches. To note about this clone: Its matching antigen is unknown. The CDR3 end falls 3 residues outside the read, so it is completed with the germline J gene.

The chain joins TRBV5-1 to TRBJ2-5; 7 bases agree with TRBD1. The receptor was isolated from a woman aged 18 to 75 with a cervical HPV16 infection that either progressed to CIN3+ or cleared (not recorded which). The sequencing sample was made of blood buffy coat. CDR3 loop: CASSYSWGQQETQYF. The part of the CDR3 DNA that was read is TGCGCCAGCAGCTATTCTTGGGGACAGCAGGAGACC.